A selection of T cell receptor beta chains follows, all from one sample in a study of cytomegalovirus exposure and HLA in healthy donors. Profiling relied on immunoSEQ multiplex PCR, and the TCRdb table lists in-frame clones only, not all of them. The table shows 95,000 to 100,000 clones, with around 76% occurring only once. The specimen sequenced was PBMCs. Every receptor here comes from a man in his forties in good health and CMV-seropositive. The CDR3 runs from the conserved cysteine through the conserved F or W. Each record gives: CDR3 protein, CDR3 DNA, J gene, V gene, clone size, D gene. D genes are given only for firm matches. Rows may omit the clone size; those that give it use once, few, many or a size class.

CASSQGRGANEKLFF TGTGCTAGCAGCCAAGGGAGGGGAGCTAATGAAAAACTGTTTTTT TRBJ1-4 TRBV7-7 . .
CAIAGTSSYEQYF TGTGCCATCGCCGGGACATCCTCCTACGAGCAGTACTTC TRBJ2-7 TRBV10-3 . .
CASSPTGGATSGRRYNEQFF TGTGCCAGTAGTCCTACAGGGGGAGCGACTAGCGGGAGGAGGTACAATGAGCAGTTCTTC TRBJ2-1 TRBV19 . TRBD2
CASSLGLAGYNEQFF TGTGCTAGCAGCTTAGGGCTAGCGGGGTACAATGAGCAGTTCTTC TRBJ2-1 TRBV7-7 . TRBD2
CASSLLKGGGNGYTF TGTGCCAGCAGTTTATTAAAAGGAGGAGGGAATGGCTACACCTTC TRBJ1-2 TRBV28 . .
CASSTGTGRKLFF TGTGCCAGCAGCACCGGGACAGGGAGAAAACTGTTTTTT TRBJ1-4 TRBV5-4 . TRBD1
CASSPRTLSYEQYF TGTGCCAGCAGCCCCCGGACTCTATCCTACGAGCAGTACTTC TRBJ2-7 TRBV7-6 . .
CASTQGQGQETQYF TGTGCCAGTACGCAAGGACAGGGGCAAGAGACCCAGTACTTC TRBJ2-5 TRBV5-4 . TRBD1
CASSPRLAGDTDTQYF TGCGCCAGCAGCCCCCGACTAGCGGGAGACACAGATACGCAGTATTTT TRBJ2-3 TRBV5-1 . TRBD2
CASSDRGRLSEQFF TGTGCCAGTAGTGACAGGGGGCGGTTAAGTGAGCAGTTCTTC TRBJ2-1 TRBV19 few TRBD1
CASSPTRGKSTDTQYF TGTGCCAGCAGTCCGACCAGGGGAAAGAGCACAGATACGCAGTATTTT TRBJ2-3 TRBV27 . .
CASSLEGVVGYEQYF TGTGCCAGCAGCTTGGAAGGGGTAGTGGGCTACGAGCAGTACTTC TRBJ2-7 TRBV5-6 once .
CASSPGAGGGGDTQYF TGTGCCAGCAGTCCGGGGGCGGGAGGTGGGGGAGATACGCAGTATTTT TRBJ2-3 TRBV7-2 . TRBD2
CASSFHHLRTSGNTGELFF TGTGCCAGCAGCTTTCATCACCTCCGGACTAGCGGAAACACCGGGGAGCTGTTTTTT TRBJ2-2 TRBV7-9 . TRBD2
CASSVETGGTGELFF TGTGCCAGCAGCGTAGAGACAGGGGGCACCGGGGAGCTGTTTTTT TRBJ2-2 TRBV9 once TRBD1
CASSPAGGDSYYGYTF TGTGCCAGCTCACCGGCCGGAGGGGACAGCTACTATGGCTACACCTTC TRBJ1-2 TRBV18 . TRBD1
CASSPGTRSPTDTQYF TGTGCCAGCAGCCCCGGGACTCGTTCCCCCACAGATACGCAGTATTTT TRBJ2-3 TRBV5-4 . .
CASSLGGARLGTQYF TGTGCCAGCAGTTTAGGCGGGGCTCGGCTGGGGACCCAGTACTTC TRBJ2-5 TRBV27 . .
CASSLGTGNTEAFF TGTGCCAGCAGCTTAGGGACAGGGAACACTGAAGCTTTCTTT TRBJ1-1 TRBV7-8 . TRBD1
CASRPGQVDQPQHF TGTGCCAGCAGACCGGGACAGGTCGATCAGCCCCAGCATTTT TRBJ1-5 TRBV6-6 . TRBD1
CASSQESGYGYTF TGTGCCAGCAGCCAAGAGTCCGGCTATGGCTACACCTTC TRBJ1-2 TRBV4-2 . .
CASSVELAGVGEQFF TGTGCCAGCAGCGTAGAACTAGCGGGAGTAGGAGAGCAGTTCTTC TRBJ2-1 TRBV9 few TRBD2
CASSPRRGRTTYEQYF TGTGCCAGCAGCCCCCGGCGGGGACGTACCACCTACGAGCAGTACTTC TRBJ2-7 TRBV7-8 few .
CASSSSGTLGIGNEQFF TGTGCCAGCAGCTCATCGGGGACTTTGGGGATCGGCAATGAGCAGTTCTTC TRBJ2-1 TRBV7-9 . .
CASTVDRGDACNQPQHF TGCGCCAGCACCGTGGACAGGGGAGATGCATGCAATCAGCCCCAGCATTTT TRBJ1-5 TRBV5-1 . TRBD1
CASSLSAGTAVYGYTF TGTGCCAGCAGTTTATCGGCGGGAACCGCGGTCTATGGCTACACCTTC TRBJ1-2 TRBV27 . .
CASSVEQGGPQHF TGTGCCAGCAGCGTAGAACAGGGGGGGCCCCAGCATTTT TRBJ1-5 TRBV9 . TRBD1
CASSPDREDGYTF TGTGCCAGCAGCCCCGACAGGGAGGATGGCTACACCTTC TRBJ1-2 TRBV5-4 . TRBD1
CASSLLAGRSTDTQYF TGTGCCAGCAGCTTACTAGCAGGCCGTAGCACAGATACGCAGTATTTT TRBJ2-3 TRBV5-6 once .
CASRQGNTGELFF TGTGCCAGCAGACAGGGGAACACCGGGGAGCTGTTTTTT TRBJ2-2 TRBV6-5 . .
CASSLFGGAQETQYF TGTGCCAGCAGCTTGTTTGGGGGGGCCCAAGAGACCCAGTACTTC TRBJ2-5 TRBV5-6 . .
CASSVEVAGGRETQYF TGTGCCAGCAGCGTAGAGGTAGCGGGAGGACGAGAGACCCAGTACTTC TRBJ2-5 TRBV9 . TRBD2
CASSVISGVGDTQYF TGCGCCAGCAGCGTCATCTCAGGGGTCGGAGATACGCAGTATTTT TRBJ2-3 TRBV5-1 . .
CASSTQGGEAFF TGTGCCAGCAGCACCCAGGGGGGTGAAGCTTTCTTT TRBJ1-1 TRBV7-8 few TRBD1
CASSYVRGGLGELFF TGTGCCAGCAGTTACGTGCGGGGGGGCCTCGGGGAGCTGTTTTTT TRBJ2-2 TRBV6-5 . TRBD2
CASSQGTSTDTQYF TGCGCCAGCAGCCAAGGGACTAGCACAGATACGCAGTATTTT TRBJ2-3 TRBV4-3 . .
CASSVGAGTSGSGGAYEQYF TGTGCCAGCAGCGTAGGGGCGGGGACTAGCGGGAGCGGCGGTGCCTACGAGCAGTACTTC TRBJ2-7 TRBV9 once TRBD2
CASSFDQGARTGAFF TGTGCCAGCAGCTTCGACCAGGGGGCGCGAACAGGTGCTTTCTTT TRBJ1-1 TRBV5-6 . TRBD1
CASSVLAGGGEQYF TGTGCCAGTAGTGTCCTAGCGGGAGGAGGCGAGCAGTACTTC TRBJ2-7 TRBV19 . TRBD2
CASSYLQGGYGYTF TGTGCCAGCAGTTACTTACAGGGTGGCTATGGCTACACCTTC TRBJ1-2 TRBV6-5 . .
CASSWSGGGVKTQYF TGTGCCAGCAGCTGGTCGGGGGGGGGCGTCAAGACCCAGTACTTC TRBJ2-5 TRBV5-4 . TRBD2
CASSSPTGGRETQYF TGTGCCAGCAGCTCTCCGACAGGGGGCCGGGAGACCCAGTACTTC TRBJ2-5 TRBV5-4 once TRBD1
CASGPLSTDTQYF TGTGCCAGTGGCCCCCTCAGCACAGATACGCAGTATTTT TRBJ2-3 TRBV19 few .
CASSQVSIQGPNSPLHF TGTGCCAGCAGCCAAGTATCGATTCAGGGTCCAAATTCACCCCTCCACTTT TRBJ1-6 TRBV7-2 . .
CASSQDEGGLAQYF TGCGCCAGCAGCCAAGATGAAGGCGGGTTGGCCCAGTACTTC TRBJ2-5 TRBV4-1 . .
CASNAGETQYF TGTGCCAGCAACGCCGGGGAGACCCAGTACTTC TRBJ2-5 TRBV6-6 . .
CASSTSAGIRSGNTIYF TGTGCCAGTAGTACCTCTGCGGGTATTCGCTCTGGAAACACCATATATTTT TRBJ1-3 TRBV19 . .
CASSQSGTGRQPQHF TGCGCCAGCAGCCAGTCCGGGACAGGGCGACAGCCCCAGCATTTT TRBJ1-5 TRBV4-1 once TRBD1
CSVERLSYGYTF TGCAGCGTTGAGAGGTTAAGCTATGGCTACACCTTC TRBJ1-2 TRBV29-1 . .
CASSVGLAGGFDNEQFF TGTGCCAGCAGCGTAGGCCTAGCGGGAGGTTTTGACAATGAGCAGTTCTTC TRBJ2-1 TRBV9 . TRBD2
CATSPPPSGSGNTIYF TGTGCCACCAGCCCGCCCCCGTCCGGCTCTGGAAACACCATATATTTT TRBJ1-3 TRBV15 . .
CASSLGASRNEKLFF TGTGCCAGCAGTCTTGGGGCCAGTCGTAATGAAAAACTGTTTTTT TRBJ1-4 TRBV28 . .
CASSTTGGNSPLHF TGTGCCAGTAGTACGACAGGGGGGAATTCACCCCTCCACTTT TRBJ1-6 TRBV19 few TRBD1
CASSPKDREETQYF TGCGCCAGCAGCCCGAAGGACAGGGAAGAGACCCAGTACTTC TRBJ2-5 TRBV5-1 . TRBD1
CASSRGVAGVKAGELFF TGTGCCAGCAGCCGCGGGGTAGCGGGAGTGAAGGCCGGGGAGCTGTTTTTT TRBJ2-2 TRBV27 . TRBD2
CASSFNWHPNTEAFF TGTGCCAGCAGTTTCAATTGGCACCCTAACACTGAAGCTTTCTTT TRBJ1-1 TRBV28 . .
CASSVGLTYEQYF TGTGCCAGCAGCGTAGGTCTTACCTACGAGCAGTACTTC TRBJ2-7 TRBV9 . .
CTSSSGGPCEQFF TGCACCAGCAGCTCGGGGGGGCCCTGTGAGCAGTTCTTC TRBJ2-1 TRBV1 . .